The clone carrying this T cell receptor beta chain was observed at least ten times. What it binds is unknown. Genomic DNA provided the template from which TCR beta VDJ and CDR3 profiles were obtained. TCRdb independently ran MiXCR on the reads; one entry per CDR3 protein. This sample has around 150,000 distinct CDR3 sequences; more than 35% occur once, and the top ten carry 8.4%. This entry comes from a study of CD8+CD57+ T cells in acquired aplastic anemia. Study as a whole: Healthy donor sequencing depth: around 10 million CD4+, roughly 11 million CD8+ reads. Study-wide findings and caveats: Patients and controls were found to share 25 to 35 CD8+ CDR3 sequences. Controls and patients did not differ significantly in CD8+ Simpson's diversity.

The sequence came from a human donor in good health, serving as a control. The sample consisted of sorted CD4+, CD8+, or CD8+CD57+ T cells (not recorded which) from PBMCs.

The CDR3 loop reads CASSPTGNYGYTF. In DNA, the CDR3 is TGTGCCAGCAGTCCAACAGGCAACTATGGCTACACCTTC. The rearrangement uses TRBV12-3 or TRBV12-4 and TRBJ1-2; weak D call: TRBD1 (5 bases). V lost 5 bases to trimming and J lost 2 bases, with 9 bases between them. CDR3 length equals 13 residues.